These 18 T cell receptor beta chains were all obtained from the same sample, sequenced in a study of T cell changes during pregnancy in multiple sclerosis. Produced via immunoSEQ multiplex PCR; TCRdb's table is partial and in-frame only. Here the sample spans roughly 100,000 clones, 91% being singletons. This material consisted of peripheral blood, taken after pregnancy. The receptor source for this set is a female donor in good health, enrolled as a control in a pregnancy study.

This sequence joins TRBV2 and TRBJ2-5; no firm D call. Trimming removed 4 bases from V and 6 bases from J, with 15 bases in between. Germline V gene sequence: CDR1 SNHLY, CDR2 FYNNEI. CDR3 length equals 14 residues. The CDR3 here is CASSGGSPRKTQYF. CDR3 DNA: TGTGCCAGCAGTGGTGGCTCACCCAGGAAGACCCAGTACTTC.

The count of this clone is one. CDR3 nucleotides: TGTGCCAGCAGCGCAGACAGCTACGAGCAGTACTTC. Its protein is CASSADSYEQYF. The genes are TRBV13 and TRBJ2-7; possibly TRBD1 for D (5 bases). The CDR3 is made up of 12 amino acids. Germline values: CDR1 PRHDT, CDR2 FYEKMQ (reference sequence). V was pared by 5 bases and J by 3 bases, with 8 bases between. Supplemented by reference TRBV13 and TRBJ2-7, the full variable domain reads AAGVIQSPRHLIKEKRETATLKCYPIPRHDTVYWYQQGPGQDPQFLISFYEKMQSDKGSIPDRFSAQQFSDYHSELNMSSLELGDSALYFCASSADSYEQYFGPGTRLTVT.

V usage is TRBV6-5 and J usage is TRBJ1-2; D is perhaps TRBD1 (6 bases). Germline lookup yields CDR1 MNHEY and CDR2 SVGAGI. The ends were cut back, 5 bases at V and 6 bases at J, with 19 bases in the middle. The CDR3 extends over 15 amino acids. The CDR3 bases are TGTGCCAGCAGTCGAGGGGGGGTCGCCCATGATGGCTACACCTTC. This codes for CASSRGGVAHDGYTF.

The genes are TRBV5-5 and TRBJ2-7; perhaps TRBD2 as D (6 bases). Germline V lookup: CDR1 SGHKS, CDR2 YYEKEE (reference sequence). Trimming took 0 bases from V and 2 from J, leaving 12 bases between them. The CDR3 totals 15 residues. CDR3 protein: CASSLAGSLTYEQYF. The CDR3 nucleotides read TGTGCCAGCAGCTTGGCCGGGAGCCTAACCTACGAGCAGTACTTC.

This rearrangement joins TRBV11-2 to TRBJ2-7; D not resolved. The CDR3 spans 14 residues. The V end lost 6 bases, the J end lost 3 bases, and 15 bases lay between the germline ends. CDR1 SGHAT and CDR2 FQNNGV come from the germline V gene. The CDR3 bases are TGTGCCAGCAGGTCGGCGGCCCCCTTCTACGAGCAGTACTTC. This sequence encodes CASRSAAPFYEQYF.

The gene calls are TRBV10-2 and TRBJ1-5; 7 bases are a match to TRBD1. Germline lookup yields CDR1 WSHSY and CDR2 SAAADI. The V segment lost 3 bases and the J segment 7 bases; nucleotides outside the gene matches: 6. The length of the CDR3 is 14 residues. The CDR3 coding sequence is TGCGCCAGCAGTGAAGCGACAGGGTACCAGCCCCAGCATTTT. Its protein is CASSEATGYQPQHF.

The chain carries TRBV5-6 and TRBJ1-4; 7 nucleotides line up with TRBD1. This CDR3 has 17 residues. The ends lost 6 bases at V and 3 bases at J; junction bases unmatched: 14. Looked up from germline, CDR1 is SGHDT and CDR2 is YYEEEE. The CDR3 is CASTRWRGRGANEKLFF. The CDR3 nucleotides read TGTGCCAGCACAAGATGGAGGGGGCGCGGAGCTAATGAAAAACTGTTTTTT.

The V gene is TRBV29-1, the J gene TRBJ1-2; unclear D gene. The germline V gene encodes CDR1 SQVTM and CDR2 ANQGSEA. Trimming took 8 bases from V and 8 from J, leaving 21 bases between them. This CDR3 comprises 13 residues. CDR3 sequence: CSLLDLPGGGYTF. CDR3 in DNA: TGCAGCCTTTTGGACCTCCCGGGAGGCGGCTACACCTTC.

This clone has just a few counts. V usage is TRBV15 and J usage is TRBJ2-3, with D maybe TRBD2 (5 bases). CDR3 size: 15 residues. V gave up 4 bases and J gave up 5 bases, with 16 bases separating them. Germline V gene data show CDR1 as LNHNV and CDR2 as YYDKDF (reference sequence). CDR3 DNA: TGTGCCACCAGCATTTTGAACGGGGTGGGAGATACGCAGTATTTT. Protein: CATSILNGVGDTQYF.

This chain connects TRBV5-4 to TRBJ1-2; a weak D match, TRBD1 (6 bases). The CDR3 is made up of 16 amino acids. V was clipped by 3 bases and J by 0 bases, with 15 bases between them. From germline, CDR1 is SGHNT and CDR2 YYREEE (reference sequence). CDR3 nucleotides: TGTGCCAGCAGCTCCGGGGGGGCAGGTGCTAACTATGGCTACACCTTC. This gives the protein CASSSGGAGANYGYTF.

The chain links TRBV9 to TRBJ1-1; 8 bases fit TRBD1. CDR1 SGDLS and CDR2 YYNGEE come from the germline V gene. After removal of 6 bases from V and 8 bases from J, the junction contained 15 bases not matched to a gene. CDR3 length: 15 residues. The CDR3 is CASTRSGGSRAEAFF. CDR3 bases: TGTGCCAGCACCAGGTCAGGGGGCAGTCGCGCCGAAGCTTTCTTT.

The CDR3 DNA is TGCGCCAGCAGCTTCTCCGGACAGGGCTCCTACAATGAGCAGTTCTTC. As protein: CASSFSGQGSYNEQFF. The chain carries TRBV5-1 and TRBJ2-1; 8 bases line up with TRBD1. V lost 2 bases and J lost 0; bases outside the gene matches: 4. This CDR3 has 16 residues. Germline CDR1 SGHRS, CDR2 YFSETQ. Combining the CDR3 with reference TRBV5-1 and TRBJ2-1 gives the whole variable domain KAGVTQTPRYLIKTRGQQVTLSCSPISGHRSVSWYQQTPGQGLQFLFEYFSETQRNKGNFPGRFSGRQFSNSRSEMNVSTLELGDSALYLCASSFSGQGSYNEQFFGPGTRLTVL.

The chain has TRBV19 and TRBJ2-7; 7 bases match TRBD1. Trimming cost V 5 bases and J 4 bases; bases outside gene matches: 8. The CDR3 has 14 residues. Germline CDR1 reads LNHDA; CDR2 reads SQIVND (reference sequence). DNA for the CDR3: TGTGCCAGTAGTCATTACGGACAGGAATACGAGCAGTACTTC. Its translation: CASSHYGQEYEQYF.

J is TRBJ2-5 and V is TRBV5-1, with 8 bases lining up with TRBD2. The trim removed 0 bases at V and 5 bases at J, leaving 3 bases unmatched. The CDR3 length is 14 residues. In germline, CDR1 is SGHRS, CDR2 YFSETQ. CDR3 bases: TGCGCCAGCAGCTTGGGGACTAGCAGCGAGACCCAGTACTTC. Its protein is CASSLGTSSETQYF.

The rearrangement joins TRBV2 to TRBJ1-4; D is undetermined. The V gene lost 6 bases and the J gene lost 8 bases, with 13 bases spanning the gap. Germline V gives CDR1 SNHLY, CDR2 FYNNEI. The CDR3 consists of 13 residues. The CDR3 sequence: CASRGSTGEKLFF. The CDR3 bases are TGTGCCAGCAGGGGGAGCACGGGGGAAAAACTGTTTTTT.

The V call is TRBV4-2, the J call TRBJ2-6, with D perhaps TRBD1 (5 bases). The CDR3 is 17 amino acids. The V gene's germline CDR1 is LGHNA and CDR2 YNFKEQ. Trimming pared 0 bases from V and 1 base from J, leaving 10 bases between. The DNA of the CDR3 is TGTGCCAGCAGCCAAGATCCCTGGACATCTGGGGCCAACGTCCTGACTTTC. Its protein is CASSQDPWTSGANVLTF.

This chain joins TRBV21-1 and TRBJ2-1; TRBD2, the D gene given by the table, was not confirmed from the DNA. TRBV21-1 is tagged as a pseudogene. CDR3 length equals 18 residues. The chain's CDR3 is CASRMTSGGASTYNEQFF. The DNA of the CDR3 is TGTGCCAGCAGGATGACTAGCGGGGGGGCTAGTACCTACAATGAGCAGTTCTTC.

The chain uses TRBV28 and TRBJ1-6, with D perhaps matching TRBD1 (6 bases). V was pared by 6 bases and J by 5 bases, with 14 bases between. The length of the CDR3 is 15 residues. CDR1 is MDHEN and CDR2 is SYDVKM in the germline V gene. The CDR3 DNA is TGTGCCAGCAGACCCTGGACAGCGAATAATTCACCCCTCCACTTT. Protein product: CASRPWTANNSPLHF.